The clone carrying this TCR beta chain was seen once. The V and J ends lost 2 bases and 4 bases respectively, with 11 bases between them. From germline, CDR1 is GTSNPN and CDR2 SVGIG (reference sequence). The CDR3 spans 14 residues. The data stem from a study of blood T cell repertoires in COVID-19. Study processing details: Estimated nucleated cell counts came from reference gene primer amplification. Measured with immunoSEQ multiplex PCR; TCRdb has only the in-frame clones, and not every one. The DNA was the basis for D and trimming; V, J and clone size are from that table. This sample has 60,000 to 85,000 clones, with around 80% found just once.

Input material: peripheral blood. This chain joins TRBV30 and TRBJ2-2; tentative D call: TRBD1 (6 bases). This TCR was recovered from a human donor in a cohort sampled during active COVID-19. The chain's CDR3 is CAWSIAGATGELFF. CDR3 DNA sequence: TGTGCCTGGAGTATCGCAGGGGCCACCGGGGAGCTGTTTTTT.